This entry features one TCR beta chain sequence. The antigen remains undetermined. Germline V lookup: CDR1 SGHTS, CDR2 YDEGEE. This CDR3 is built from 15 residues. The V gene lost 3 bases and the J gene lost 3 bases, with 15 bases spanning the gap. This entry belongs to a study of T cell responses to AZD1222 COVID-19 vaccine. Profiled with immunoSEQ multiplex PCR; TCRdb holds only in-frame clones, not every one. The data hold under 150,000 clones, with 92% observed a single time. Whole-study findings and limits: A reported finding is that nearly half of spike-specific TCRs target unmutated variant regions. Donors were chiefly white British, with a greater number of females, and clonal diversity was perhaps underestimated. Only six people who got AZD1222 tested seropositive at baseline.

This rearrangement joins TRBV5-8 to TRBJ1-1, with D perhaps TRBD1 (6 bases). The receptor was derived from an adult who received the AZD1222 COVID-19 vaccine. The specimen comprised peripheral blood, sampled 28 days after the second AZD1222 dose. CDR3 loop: CASSSSQGFDTEAFF. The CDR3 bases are TGTGCCAGCAGCTCATCTCAGGGGTTCGACACTGAAGCTTTCTTT.